The rows below give T cell receptor beta chains drawn from one sample of a study of T-cell reconstitution after alpha-beta-depleted transplantation in children. TCRdb passed the PCR reads through MiXCR, listing each CDR3 protein once. The sample holds about 200,000 distinct CDR3 sequences, approximately 6% seen once. Sequencing was performed on PBMCs, taken before TCRalphabeta/CD19-depleted stem cell transplant. Receptor source: a girl under three years old with combined immunodeficiency, due to receive a stem cell transplant. Both conserved end residues are part of each CDR3. Fields, in order: V gene, D gene, clone size, J gene, CDR3 DNA, CDR3 protein. A D gene is named only where the DNA matches it firmly. Clone size is not always given. Where it is, it says once, few, many or a class for expanded clones.

TRBV7-2	NA	many	TRBJ2-2	TGTGCCAGCAGCCGACAAGGGAAAACCGGGGAGCTGTTTTTT	CASSRQGKTGELFF
TRBV20-1	TRBD2	many	TRBJ2-7	TGCAGTGCTACGACTAGCAGGTCTGTGCAGTACTTC	CSATTSRSVQYF
TRBV14	NA	many	TRBJ2-7	TGTGCCAGCAGCCAAGCTGCCGGGACCTACGAGCAGTACTTC	CASSQAAGTYEQYF
TRBV13	TRBD2	many	TRBJ2-5	TGTGCCAGCAGCCCGAGAGGAGCGGGGGCGGTGGAGACCCAGTACTTC	CASSPRGAGAVETQYF
TRBV11-2	NA	many	TRBJ2-1	TGTGCCAGCAGCTTAGGGGGCACGGGCGAGCAGTTCTTC	CASSLGGTGEQFF
TRBV20-1	NA	many	TRBJ1-3	TGCAGTGCTAGAGATCAGAGGGGGAGGTACACCATATATTTT	CSARDQRGRYTIYF
TRBV4-1	NA	few	TRBJ2-7	TGCGCCAGCAGCCAAGTCGAAATGGGGGGACCTCCGGGGTACGAGCAGTACTTC	CASSQVEMGGPPGYEQYF
TRBV20-1	TRBD1	many	TRBJ2-1	TGCAGTGCTAACTGGGACAGGGGGCGTGCTGAGCAGTTCTTC	CSANWDRGRAEQFF
TRBV20-1	TRBD2	many	TRBJ2-3	TGCAGTGCCCAGGATCGGGGGGTCGGAGATACGCAGTATTTT	CSAQDRGVGDTQYF
TRBV20-1	TRBD1	few	TRBJ1-5	TGCAGTGCTAGAGATAGACAGGGACGACAGCCCCAGCATTTT	CSARDRQGRQPQHF
TRBV20-1	NA	NA	TRBJ1-1	TGCAGCCCCGGGGACACCTACGAGGGAAACACTGAAGCTTTCTTT	CSPGDTYEGNTEAFF
TRBV4-1	NA	many	TRBJ2-1	TGCGCCAGCAGCCAAACTCCTCTTAGCGGACTAAACAATGAGCAGTTCTTC	CASSQTPLSGLNNEQFF
TRBV4-1	NA	many	TRBJ2-7	TGCGCCAGCAGCCAATTGGTCGGTCCCGAGCAGTACTTC	CASSQLVGPEQYF
TRBV9	NA	many	TRBJ1-5	TGTGCCAGCAGCACCGGTGGGGGCGGCAATCAGCCCCAGCATTTT	CASSTGGGGNQPQHF
TRBV7-9	TRBD1	many	TRBJ2-1	TGTGCCAGCAGCTTAGATCCCGGGACAGTCTACAATGAGCAGTTCTTC	CASSLDPGTVYNEQFF
TRBV29-1	NA	many	TRBJ2-2	TGCAGCGGCCTGGGGGACCCCGCGGCGACCGGGGAGCTGTTTTTT	CSGLGDPAATGELFF
TRBV7-2	NA	many	TRBJ2-1	TGTGCCAGCAGCTTAGCGGGGAATGTTTACAATGAGCAGTTCTTC	CASSLAGNVYNEQFF
TRBV28	NA	many	TRBJ2-2	TGTGCCAGCAGTTTCCCCGGGGTCACCGGGGAGCTGTTTTTT	CASSFPGVTGELFF
TRBV20-1	TRBD2	many	TRBJ2-5	TGCAGTGCTAGGGGACTCGGGAGGCTGGAGACCCAGTACTTC	CSARGLGRLETQYF
TRBV29-1	NA	many	TRBJ2-3	TGCAGCGTTGAACGGCCGAACACAGATACGCAGTATTTT	CSVERPNTDTQYF
TRBV5-1	NA	few	TRBJ1-4	TGCGCCAGCAGCCTAATCGAGACAGGCCCGAATGAAAAACTGTTTTTT	CASSLIETGPNEKLFF
TRBV12-5	TRBD2	NA	TRBJ2-3	TGTGCTAGTGGTTTTTTATTAGAGCGGGAGGACCCTTCTAGCACAGATACGCAGTATTTT	CASGFLLEREDPSSTDTQYF
TRBV15	NA	many	TRBJ2-3	TGTGCCACCAGCAGAGATCATGGGGCCGCAGATACGCAGTATTTT	CATSRDHGAADTQYF
TRBV27	TRBD1	many	TRBJ2-7	TGTGCCAGCAGTCAAAGACAGGGGGCGGTCCACGAGCAGTACTTC	CASSQRQGAVHEQYF
TRBV20-1	NA	few	TRBJ2-1	TGCAGTGCTAGAGTAACGGGAGTCGGGAATGAGCAGTTCTTC	CSARVTGVGNEQFF
TRBV7-8	TRBD2	many	TRBJ2-3	TGTGCCAGCAGCTTAGCGGTTCTGCTGGGAACTAGCGGGGGGGCAGATACGCAGTATTTT	CASSLAVLLGTSGGADTQYF
TRBV4-3	TRBD2	many	TRBJ2-1	TGCGCCAGCAGCCAACGTAACTTACTAGCGCAATTTGACAATGAGCAGTTCTTC	CASSQRNLLAQFDNEQFF
TRBV11-3	NA	many	TRBJ2-1	TGTGCCAGCAGCTTAGTTTACAATGAGCAGTTCTTC	CASSLVYNEQFF
TRBV20-1	NA	many	TRBJ1-3	TGCAGTGCTAGAGATACCCTTCCCACAAGGGGAAACACCATATATTTT	CSARDTLPTRGNTIYF
TRBV12-3/TRBV12-4	NA	many	TRBJ1-2	TGTGCCAGCAGTCCCTACCGGGCCGGTGGCTACACCTTC	CASSPYRAGGYTF
TRBV7-2	NA	few	TRBJ2-2	TGTGCCAGCAGCCTTGGACGAATTGGCGGGGAGCTGTTTTTT	CASSLGRIGGELFF
TRBV20-1	TRBD1	medium-sized	TRBJ2-4	TGCAGTGCAAAGACGGGACAGCTCATAAACATTCAGTACTTC	CSAKTGQLINIQYF
TRBV19	NA	many	TRBJ2-7	TGTGCCAGCGCACAAATGGGCGGAGGAACCTACGAGCAGTACTTC	CASAQMGGGTYEQYF
TRBV12-3/TRBV12-4	NA	many	TRBJ2-1	TGTGCCAGCAGTCCCCCTCTTAATGAGCAGTTCTTC	CASSPPLNEQFF
TRBV7-2	NA	many	TRBJ2-3	TGTGCCAGCAGCCGCCTGGGGTTGGGGGAGGTGTCAGATACGCAGTATTTT	CASSRLGLGEVSDTQYF
TRBV29-1	NA	many	TRBJ2-7	TGCAGCGTTCAAATGGGTGGGGGTTACGAGCAGTACTTC	CSVQMGGGYEQYF
TRBV15	TRBD2	many	TRBJ2-2	TGTGCCACCAGCAGAGCTAGCGGGGCGAACACCGGGGAGCTGTTTTTT	CATSRASGANTGELFF
TRBV29-1	TRBD2	many	TRBJ2-4	TGCAGCGTTACAGGGACTAGCGGAAGCCGACTAGCCAAAAACATTCAGTACTTC	CSVTGTSGSRLAKNIQYF
TRBV29-1	NA	many	TRBJ2-2	TGCAGCGTTAATCCAGTGAACACCGGGGAGCTGTTTTTT	CSVNPVNTGELFF
TRBV2	NA	many	TRBJ2-1	TGTGCCAGCAGTGGACCGGGGCCGGGGACCTACAATGAGCAGTTCTTC	CASSGPGPGTYNEQFF
TRBV6-5	NA	many	TRBJ2-7	TGTGCCAGCAGTTACGCCCGGACAGCCTACGAGCAGTACTTC	CASSYARTAYEQYF
TRBV20-1	NA	few	TRBJ2-3	TGCAGTGCTAGAGATAGGTCCCAGGAACTTCACAGCACAGATACGCAGTATTTT	CSARDRSQELHSTDTQYF
TRBV7-8	NA	many	TRBJ2-1	TGTGCCAGCAGCGGATATGGGGAGGTAAGCTCCTACAATGAGCAGTTCTTC	CASSGYGEVSSYNEQFF
TRBV7-2	NA	many	TRBJ2-3	TGTGCCAGCAGCTTAATTTCTCACCCTCCGGGGGATACGCAGTATTTT	CASSLISHPPGDTQYF
TRBV29-1	NA	many	TRBJ2-1	TGCAGCGTTGAAGGAATTATTAACAATGAGCAGTTCTTC	CSVEGIINNEQFF
TRBV12-3/TRBV12-4	NA	many	TRBJ2-1	TGTGCCAGCAGTTTAGTCAGAAACAATGAGCAGTTCTTC	CASSLVRNNEQFF
TRBV3-1	NA	few	TRBJ2-3	TGTGCCAGCAGCCACTTCGTTGGCAGCACAGATACGCAGTATTTT	CASSHFVGSTDTQYF
TRBV6-4	TRBD2	NA	TRBJ2-1	TGTGCCAGCGGAATGAGGACTAGCGGGAGGGCCAAGTCCTACAATGAGCAGTTCTTC	CASGMRTSGRAKSYNEQFF
TRBV15	NA	NA	TRBJ2-3	TGTGCCACCAGCAGAGACAGGGGCGCAGATACGCAGTATTTT	CATSRDRGADTQYF
TRBV20-1	TRBD1	many	TRBJ2-3	TGCAGTGCTTCATATAGGACAGGGAACACAGATACGCAGTATTTT	CSASYRTGNTDTQYF
TRBV28	NA	many	TRBJ2-7	TGTGCCAGCAGTCCTTATGCCGGGACGGGATACGAGCAGTACTTC	CASSPYAGTGYEQYF
TRBV4-2	NA	few	TRBJ1-4	TGTGCCAGCAGCCCCTCGGAGGGAACTAATGAAAAACTGTTTTTT	CASSPSEGTNEKLFF
TRBV4-3	TRBD2	many	TRBJ2-1	TGCGCCAGCAGCCAATCGACACTCGGACTAGCGTACGATGAGCAGTTCTTC	CASSQSTLGLAYDEQFF
TRBV14	NA	many	TRBJ1-2	TGTGCCAGCAGCCCAACCTCACACCTTGGAGACTATGGCTACACCTTC	CASSPTSHLGDYGYTF
TRBV5-1	NA	NA	TRBJ2-5	TGCGCCAGCAGCTTGGCGTCTCCTGCTGAGACCCAGTACTTC	CASSLASPAETQYF
TRBV7-2	NA	few	TRBJ2-7	TGTGCCAGCAGCTTTTTGGGATCCTCCTACGAGCAGTACTTC	CASSFLGSSYEQYF
TRBV12-3/TRBV12-4	NA	many	TRBJ2-7	TGTGCCAGCAGACCCTCGGGGGCCGGGAAGAGAGGCGAGCAGTACTTC	CASRPSGAGKRGEQYF
TRBV7-8	NA	NA	TRBJ1-1	TGTGCCAGCACCGAAGTTTGGGGGAACCAAGCTTTCTTT	CASTEVWGNQAFF
TRBV27	TRBD2	many	TRBJ2-1	TGTGCCAGCAGTTTAACTAGCGGACCGAGAATTGAGCAGTTCTTC	CASSLTSGPRIEQFF
TRBV20-1	NA	few	TRBJ1-1	TGCAGTGCTAGAGGTTTCAGTAACACTGAAGCTTTCTTT	CSARGFSNTEAFF